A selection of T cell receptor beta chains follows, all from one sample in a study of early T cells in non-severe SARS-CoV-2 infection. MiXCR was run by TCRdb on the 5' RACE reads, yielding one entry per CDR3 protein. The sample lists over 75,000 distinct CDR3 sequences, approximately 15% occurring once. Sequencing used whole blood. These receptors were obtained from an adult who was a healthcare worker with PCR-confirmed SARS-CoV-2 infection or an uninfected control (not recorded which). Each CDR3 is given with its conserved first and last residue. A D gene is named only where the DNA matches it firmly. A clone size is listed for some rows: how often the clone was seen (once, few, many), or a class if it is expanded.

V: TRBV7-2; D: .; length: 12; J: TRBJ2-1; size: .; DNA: TGTGCCAGCAGCTTTAATTCCAATGAGCAGTTCTTC; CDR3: CASSFNSNEQFF
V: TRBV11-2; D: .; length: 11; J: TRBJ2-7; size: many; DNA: TGTGCCAGCAGCTTAGTTCACGAGCAGTACTTC; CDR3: CASSLVHEQYF
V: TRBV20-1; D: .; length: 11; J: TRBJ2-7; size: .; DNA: TGCAGTGCATCCGTAACCTACGAGCAGTACTTC; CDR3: CSASVTYEQYF
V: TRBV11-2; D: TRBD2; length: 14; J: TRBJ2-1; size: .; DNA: TGTGCCAGCAGCCCACGACTAGCGCAAAATGAGCAGTTCTTC; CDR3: CASSPRLAQNEQFF
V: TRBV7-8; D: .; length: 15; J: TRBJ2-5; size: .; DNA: TGTGCCAGCAGCTGGATTAGGCGTTCGGGAGAGACCCAGTACTTC; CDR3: CASSWIRRSGETQYF
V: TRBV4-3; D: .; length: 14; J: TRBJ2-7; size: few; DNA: TGCGCCAGCAGCCCCGAAACCCCCGAGTACGAGCAGTACTTC; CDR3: CASSPETPEYEQYF
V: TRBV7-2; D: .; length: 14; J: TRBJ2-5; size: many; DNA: TGTGCCAGCAGCTTAGCATCCATTCTAGGGACCCAGTACTTC; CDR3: CASSLASILGTQYF
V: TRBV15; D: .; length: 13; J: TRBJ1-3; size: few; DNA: TGTGCCACCAGACAAATCTCTGGAAACACCATATATTTT; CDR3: CATRQISGNTIYF
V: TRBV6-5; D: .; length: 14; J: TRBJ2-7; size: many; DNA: TGTGCCAGCAGTTATGCTCCAGGCGCCTACGAGCAGTACTTC; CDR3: CASSYAPGAYEQYF
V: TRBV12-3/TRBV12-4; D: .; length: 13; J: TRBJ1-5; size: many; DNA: TGTGCCAGCAGTTTACCTGGAGCAGATACGCAGCATTTT; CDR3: CASSLPGADTQHF
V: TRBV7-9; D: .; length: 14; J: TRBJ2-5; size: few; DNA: TGTGCCAGCAGCTTATTGCAACAGGGAGAGACCCAGTACTTC; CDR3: CASSLLQQGETQYF
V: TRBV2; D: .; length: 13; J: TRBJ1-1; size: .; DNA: TGTGCCAGCAAGGATCCAGGGACCTCTCGGGCTTTCTTT; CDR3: CASKDPGTSRAFF
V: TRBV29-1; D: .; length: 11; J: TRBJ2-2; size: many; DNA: TGCAGCGTAGCGACTGCCGGGGAGCTGTTTTTT; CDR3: CSVATAGELFF
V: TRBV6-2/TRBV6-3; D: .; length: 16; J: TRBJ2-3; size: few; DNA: TGTGCCAGCAGTTACTCGAATCCGGGAGGCACAGATACGCAGTATTTT; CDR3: CASSYSNPGGTDTQYF
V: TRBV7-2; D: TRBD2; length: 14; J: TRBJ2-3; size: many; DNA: TGTGCCAGCAGCTTTGGACTAGCAACGGATACGCAGTATTTT; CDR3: CASSFGLATDTQYF
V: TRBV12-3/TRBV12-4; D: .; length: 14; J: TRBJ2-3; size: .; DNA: TGTGCCAGCAGTCGGACTTCTAGCACAGATACGCAGTATTTT; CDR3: CASSRTSSTDTQYF